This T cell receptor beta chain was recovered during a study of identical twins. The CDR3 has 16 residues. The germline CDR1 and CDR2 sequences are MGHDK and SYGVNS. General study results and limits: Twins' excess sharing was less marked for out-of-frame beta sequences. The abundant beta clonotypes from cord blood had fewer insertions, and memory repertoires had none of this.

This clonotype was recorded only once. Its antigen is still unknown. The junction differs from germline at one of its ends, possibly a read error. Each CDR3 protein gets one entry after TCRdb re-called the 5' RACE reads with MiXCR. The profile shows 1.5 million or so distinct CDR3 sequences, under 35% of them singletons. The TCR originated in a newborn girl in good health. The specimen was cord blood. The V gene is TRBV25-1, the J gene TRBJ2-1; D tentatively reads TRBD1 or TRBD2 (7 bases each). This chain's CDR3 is CAGSEGRGRLYSEQFF. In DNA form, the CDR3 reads TGTGCCGGCAGTGAAGGGAGGGGGCGCTTATACAGTGAGCAGTTCTTC. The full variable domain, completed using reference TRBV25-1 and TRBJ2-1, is EADIYQTPRYLVIGTGKKITLECSQTMGHDKMYWYQQDPGMELHLIHYSYGVNSTEKGDLSSESTVSRIRTEHFPLTLESARPSHTSQYLCAGSEGRGRLYSEQFFGPGTRLTVL.